This passage covers 22 T cell receptor beta chains from one sample sequenced in a study of T cells expressing NK-cell markers. From the 5' RACE reads, TCRdb lists one entry per CDR3 protein and no DNA. Here the sample table reports 300,000 to 500,000 distinct CDR3 sequences. Source material: blood T cells: a sorted CD56 or NKG2C T cell subset, CD4+ or CD8+ T cells, or bulk PBMC T cells (not recorded which). The origin of the receptors is a woman aged 45 to 65 in good health.

The chain joins TRBV5-1 to TRBJ2-1; checking the TCRdb D call of TRBD2 is not possible without DNA. The CDR3 extends over 16 amino acids. Germline assignment: CDR1 SGHRS and CDR2 YFSETQ. CDR3 in amino acids: CASSLVGGSRSNEQFF.

CDR3 loop: CASSLVAGVGEQYF. V gene TRBV5-1 combines with J gene TRBJ2-7; TCRdb indicates TRBD1, and absent DNA this call remains unverified. The CDR3 spans 14 residues. Germline V gene data show CDR1 as SGHRS and CDR2 as YFSETQ.

The CDR3 here is CASSLGPGGNQPQHF. The rearrangement joins TRBV12-3 or TRBV12-4 to TRBJ1-5; checking the TCRdb D call of TRBD1 is not possible without DNA. This CDR3 is 15 amino acids long.

The chain is built from TRBV4-1 and TRBJ2-2; checking the TCRdb D call of TRBD1 is not possible without DNA. The germline gives CDR1 MGHRA, CDR2 YSYEKL. The CDR3 contains 18 residues. Here the CDR3 reads CASSQGLKTGTGTGELFF.

V is TRBV18 and J is TRBJ2-2; the D call from TCRdb, TRBD1, cannot be confirmed without DNA. The CDR3 length is 17 residues. CDR1 and CDR2 (germline): KGHSH, LQKENI. CDR3 amino acids: CASSPSPTGLNTGELFF.

The chain is built from TRBV7-3 and TRBJ2-7; with no DNA, the TCRdb D assignment of TRBD1 cannot be verified. This CDR3 is 14 amino acids long. CDR1 and CDR2 from the germline V gene are SGHTA and FQGTGA. The CDR3 spells CASSYPGTTNEQYF.

The chain employs TRBV2 and TRBJ1-4; the D call of TRBD1 rests on TCRdb alone, since no DNA is present to check it. Germline V gives CDR1 SNHLY, CDR2 FYNNEI. The CDR3 has 13 amino acids. CDR3 sequence reads: CASSKGALKKLFF. Combining the CDR3 with reference TRBV2 and TRBJ1-4 gives the whole variable domain EPEVTQTPSHQVTQMGQEVILRCVPISNHLYFYWYRQILGQKVEFLVSFYNNEISEKSEIFDDQFSVERPDGSNFTLKIRSTKLEDSAMYFCASSKGALKKLFFGSGTQLSVL.

J is TRBJ2-1 and V is TRBV11-2. Germline CDR1 reads SGHAT; CDR2 reads FQNNGV. This CDR3 region has 13 residues. CDR3 residues: CASSSSGTVRQFF.

The chain employs TRBV29-1 and TRBJ2-1; TCRdb selects TRBD1, and the lack of DNA leaves this call unchecked. There are 14 residues in the CDR3. The germline CDR1 and CDR2 sequences are SQVTM and ANQGSEA. The CDR3: CSARDSGSYNEQFF.

The chain combines TRBV7-2 with TRBJ2-1; the TRBD2 assignment by TCRdb is unverifiable without DNA. The CDR3 totals 16 residues. Germline V gene lookup returns CDR1 SGHTA and CDR2 FQGNSA. The chain's CDR3 is CASSFGTGGRRNEQFF.

J is TRBJ2-2 and V is TRBV20-1; TCRdb gives TRBD2 as the D gene, but with no DNA this cannot be confirmed. The germline gives CDR1 DFQATT, CDR2 SNEGSKA (reference sequence). The CDR3 length is 17 residues. The CDR3 spells CSAKSPYAGGNTGELFF.

V and J are TRBV20-1 and TRBJ2-5; the TCRdb call, TRBD1, lacks DNA for checking. The germline V gene encodes CDR1 DFQATT and CDR2 SNEGSKA (reference sequence). This CDR3 has 13 residues. The chain's CDR3 is CSAPGPWEETQYF.

This chain connects TRBV20-1 to TRBJ2-4; TCRdb's assignment of TRBD2 cannot be checked, as there is no DNA. From germline, CDR1 is DFQATT and CDR2 SNEGSKA (reference sequence). This CDR3 region has 14 residues. CDR3 sequence: CSANSPGLGNIQYF.

This chain uses TRBV6-5 with TRBJ2-1. Germline V gives CDR1 MNHEY, CDR2 SVGAGI. This CDR3 contains 16 residues. The CDR3 loop reads CASSTLAGAVYNEQFF.

The rearrangement joins TRBV4-1 to TRBJ1-2. CDR3 size: 15 residues. Germline V lookup: CDR1 MGHRA, CDR2 YSYEKL. CDR3 protein: CASSQGGLINYGYTF.

The chain joins TRBV11-2 to TRBJ2-1; TCRdb's D call of TRBD2 is untestable without DNA. The CDR3 has 13 amino acids. Germline V gene lookup returns CDR1 SGHAT and CDR2 FQNNGV. The CDR3 region is CASRVAGVNEQFF.

The genes are TRBV24-1 and TRBJ2-5. The germline V gene encodes CDR1 KGHDR and CDR2 SFDVKD. The CDR3 spans 12 residues. CDR3 in amino acids: CATSESGKTQYF.

J is TRBJ2-1 and V is TRBV15; TCRdb proposes TRBD1, but this gene call is untestable without DNA. The V gene's germline CDR1 is LNHNV and CDR2 YYDKDF (reference sequence). CDR3 length: 15 residues. CDR3 protein: CATSTLLGGLNEQFF.

V gene TRBV24-1 combines with J gene TRBJ2-1; without DNA, the TCRdb call of TRBD1 cannot be checked. This CDR3 has 15 amino acids. The germline V gene encodes CDR1 KGHDR and CDR2 SFDVKD. The CDR3: CATSRDTRSYNEQFF.

The V gene is TRBV12-3 or TRBV12-4, the J gene TRBJ2-5; the D call of TRBD2 rests on TCRdb alone, since no DNA is present to check it. The CDR3 has 15 amino acids. CDR3 residues: CASSRTSGFQETQYF.

The chain recombines TRBV10-2 with TRBJ2-7; TCRdb lists TRBD2, though no DNA is available to test this call. The CDR3 extends over 14 amino acids. The germline gives CDR1 WSHSY, CDR2 SAAADI. CDR3 region: CASRLGPSSYEQYF.

The chain couples TRBV9 to TRBJ2-7; TCRdb outputs TRBD2, but without DNA this stays unchecked. CDR1 is SGDLS and CDR2 is YYNGEE in the germline V gene. The CDR3 sequence is 13 residues long. CDR3 sequence: CASSVALREEQYF.